The 13 T cell receptor beta chains listed next were all sequenced from one sample in a study of CD8 T cells in ankylosing spondylitis. TCRdb called the 5' RACE reads again in MiXCR, with one record for every CDR3 protein. There are some 200,000 distinct CDR3 sequences in the sample; around a quarter occur only once, and around 6.3% lies in the top ten. The sample taken for sequencing was blood, either unsorted or a sorted T cell fraction (not recorded which). The source of these receptors is a male donor with ankylosing spondylitis or in good health (not recorded which).

At least ten counts were recorded for this clonotype. The chain has TRBV5-1 and TRBJ2-3; D is ambiguous. CDR1 SGHRS and CDR2 YFSETQ come from the germline V gene. The V end was cut by 4 bases, the J end by 0 bases, with 9 bases between. The CDR3 totals 14 residues. The CDR3 is CASSKEPSTDTQYF. The CDR3 bases are TGCGCCAGCAGCAAGGAACCGAGCACAGATACGCAGTATTTT.

This clonotype was observed a handful of times. The gene calls are TRBV20-1 and TRBJ2-3; D might be TRBD2 (5 bases). V lost 5 bases, J lost 3 bases, and 9 bases lay in between. CDR1 is DFQATT and CDR2 is SNEGSKA in the germline V gene (reference sequence). This CDR3 contains 12 residues. CDR3 sequence (DNA): TGCAGTGCTGCCGGGGAAACAGATACGCAGTATTTT. Residues: CSAAGETDTQYF.

The table lists this clonotype with many counts. This rearrangement joins TRBV10-3 to TRBJ1-1; 7 positions agree with TRBD1. Looked up from germline, CDR1 is ENHRY and CDR2 is SYGVKD. V lost 6 bases and J lost 1; bases outside the gene matches: 5. This CDR3 has 14 amino acids. CDR3 in amino acids: CAIRRTGTNTEAFF. The CDR3 nucleotides are TGTGCCATCAGGCGGACAGGAACGAACACTGAAGCTTTCTTT.

V gene TRBV29-1 combines with J gene TRBJ2-5; weak D call: TRBD1 (7 bases). In germline, CDR1 is SQVTM, CDR2 ANQGSEA. Trimming stripped 6 bases from V and 2 bases from J, with 16 bases between. The length of the CDR3 is 14 residues. CDR3 DNA: TGCAGCGTACGGTCCAGGGGGACTCAAGAGACCCAGTACTTC. Residues: CSVRSRGTQETQYF.

The chain has TRBV12-3 or TRBV12-4 and TRBJ1-1; D unclear. The CDR3 contains 15 residues. With 5 bases removed from V and 1 base from J, the gap between germline ends came to 14 bases. For the CDR3, the DNA is TGTGCCAGCAGTGCGTACTACAGCCCGAACACTGAAGCTTTCTTT. As protein: CASSAYYSPNTEAFF.

Written as DNA, the CDR3 is TGCGCCAGCAGCCAAGATGAGCTAGAGACCCAGTACTTC. As protein: CASSQDELETQYF. V and J are TRBV4-1 and TRBJ2-5, with D unresolved. Germline CDR1 MGHRA, CDR2 YSYEKL. The CDR3 extends over 13 amino acids. The V end was cut by 0 bases, the J end by 4 bases, with 6 bases between.

This clonotype was found many times. The chain recombines TRBV6-5 with TRBJ2-4; 7 bases agree with TRBD1. This CDR3 has 16 amino acids. Germline-derived CDR1 and CDR2 are MNHEY and SVGAGI. J lost 0 bases, V lost 0 bases, and 2 bases had no gene match. Written as DNA, the CDR3 is TGTGCCAGCAGTTACTCGACAGGGCTAGCCAAAAACATTCAGTACTTC. It encodes CASSYSTGLAKNIQYF.

This clonotype was seen a few times. This chain links TRBV6-2 or TRBV6-3 with TRBJ2-6; D tentatively reads TRBD1 or TRBD2 (5 bases each). Trimming stripped 5 bases from V and 3 bases from J, with 11 bases between. Germline values: CDR1 MNHEY, CDR2 SVGEGT. CDR3 length equals 15 residues. In DNA, the CDR3 is TGTGCCAGCAGTCGTGGGGCGGGTGGGGCCAACGTCCTGACTTTC. It is translated as CASSRGAGGANVLTF.

The V gene is TRBV20-1, the J gene TRBJ1-5, with TRBD1 matching 7 bases. V lost 6 bases and J lost 2; bases outside the gene matches: 10. There are 15 residues in the CDR3. Per germline, CDR1 DFQATT and CDR2 SNEGSKA (reference sequence). The CDR3 region is CSALRQGGGNQPQHF. The DNA of the CDR3 is TGCAGTGCCCTAAGACAGGGTGGGGGCAATCAGCCCCAGCATTTT.

The table lists this clonotype with many counts. This chain uses TRBV7-9 with TRBJ2-7, with unresolved D. The CDR3 sequence is 15 residues long. Deletions cut 4 bases from V and 3 bases from J, with 16 bases between. Germline CDR1 reads SEHNR; CDR2 reads FQNEAQ (reference sequence). The CDR3 here is CASSSRSYSGYEQYF. The DNA of the CDR3 is TGTGCCAGCAGCTCGAGGAGTTATTCGGGCTACGAGCAGTACTTC.

With respect to this clonotype: A single base separates this from a much larger clone, so it may be a read error. The rearrangement uses TRBV10-3 and TRBJ2-5, with D perhaps matching TRBD1 (5 bases). CDR1 is ENHRY and CDR2 is SYGVKD in the germline V gene. CDR3 length: 14 residues. The CDR3 DNA reads as TGTTCCATCAGCGTCAGGGAAGGTCCAGAGACCCAGTACTTC. The encoded protein is CSISVREGPETQYF.

The table lists this clonotype with many counts. V usage is TRBV29-1 and J usage is TRBJ1-1; 7 bases are a match to TRBD1. Germline loops: CDR1 SQVTM, CDR2 ANQGSEA. This CDR3 comprises 17 residues. With 1 base clipped from V and 7 bases from J, the junction kept 18 bases outside the gene matches. The CDR3 nucleotides are TGCAGCGTTGAAGGAATCGGACAGGCGCCCCTGAGAGTTGAAGCTTTCTTT. It yields the protein CSVEGIGQAPLRVEAFF.

This clonotype showed up many times. The chain employs TRBV27 and TRBJ2-1, with 7 positions matching TRBD1. This CDR3 contains 15 residues. Germline assignment: CDR1 MNHEY and CDR2 SMNVEV (reference sequence). V was pared by 1 base and J by 8 bases, with 8 bases of the junction left unmatched. This CDR3 reads CASSLYAGGGDEQFF. The DNA of the CDR3 is TGTGCCAGCAGTTTATACGCAGGGGGTGGCGATGAGCAGTTCTTC.